Included here is one TCR beta chain sequence, with context. These data are taken from a study of control samples from healthy donors and cancer patients. Clones were read by immunoSEQ multiplex PCR, and TCRdb kept only the in-frame ones, dropping some. The top ten clones hold around 13% of a sample with approximately 150,000 clones, around 94% of them seen once. Material: PBMCs. This receptor was taken from a man in his fifties or sixties with colorectal cancer.

The CDR3 region has the DNA TGCGCCAGCAGCTTGGTCGGGGTCTCCGGAAGGTACGAGCAGTACTTC. As protein: CASSLVGVSGRYEQYF. This chain connects TRBV5-1 to TRBJ2-7, with a possible D match to TRBD2 (5 bases). The V end was cut by 0 bases, the J end by 4 bases, with 17 bases between. Germline values: CDR1 SGHRS, CDR2 YFSETQ. The CDR3 is 16 amino acids. The whole variable domain, remainder taken from reference TRBV5-1 and TRBJ2-7, is KAGVTQTPRYLIKTRGQQVTLSCSPISGHRSVSWYQQTPGQGLQFLFEYFSETQRNKGNFPGRFSGRQFSNSRSEMNVSTLELGDSALYLCASSLVGVSGRYEQYFGPGTRLTVT.